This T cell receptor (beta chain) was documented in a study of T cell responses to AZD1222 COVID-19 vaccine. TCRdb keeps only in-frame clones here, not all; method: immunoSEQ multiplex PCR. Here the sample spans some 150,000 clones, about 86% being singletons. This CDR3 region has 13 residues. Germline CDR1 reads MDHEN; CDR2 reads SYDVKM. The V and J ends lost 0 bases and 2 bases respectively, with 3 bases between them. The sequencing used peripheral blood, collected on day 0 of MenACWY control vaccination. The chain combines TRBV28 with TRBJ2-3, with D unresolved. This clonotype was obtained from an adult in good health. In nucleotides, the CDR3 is TGTGCCAGCAGTTTATGGTCCACAGATACGCAGTATTTT. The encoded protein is CASSLWSTDTQYF.